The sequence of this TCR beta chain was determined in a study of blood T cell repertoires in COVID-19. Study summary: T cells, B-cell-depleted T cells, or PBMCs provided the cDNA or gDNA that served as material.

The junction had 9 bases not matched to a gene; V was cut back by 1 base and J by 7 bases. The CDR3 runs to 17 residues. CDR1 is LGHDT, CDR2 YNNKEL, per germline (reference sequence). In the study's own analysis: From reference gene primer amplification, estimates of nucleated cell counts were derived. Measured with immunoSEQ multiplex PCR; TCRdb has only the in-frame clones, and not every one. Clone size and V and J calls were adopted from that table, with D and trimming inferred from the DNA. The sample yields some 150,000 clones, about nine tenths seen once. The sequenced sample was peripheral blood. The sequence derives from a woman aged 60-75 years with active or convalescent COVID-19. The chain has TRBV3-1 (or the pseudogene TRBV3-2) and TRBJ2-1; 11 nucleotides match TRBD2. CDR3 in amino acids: CASSQAQLAGGRNEQFF. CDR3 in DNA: TGTGCCAGCAGCCAAGCCCAGCTAGCGGGGGGCCGGAATGAGCAGTTCTTC.